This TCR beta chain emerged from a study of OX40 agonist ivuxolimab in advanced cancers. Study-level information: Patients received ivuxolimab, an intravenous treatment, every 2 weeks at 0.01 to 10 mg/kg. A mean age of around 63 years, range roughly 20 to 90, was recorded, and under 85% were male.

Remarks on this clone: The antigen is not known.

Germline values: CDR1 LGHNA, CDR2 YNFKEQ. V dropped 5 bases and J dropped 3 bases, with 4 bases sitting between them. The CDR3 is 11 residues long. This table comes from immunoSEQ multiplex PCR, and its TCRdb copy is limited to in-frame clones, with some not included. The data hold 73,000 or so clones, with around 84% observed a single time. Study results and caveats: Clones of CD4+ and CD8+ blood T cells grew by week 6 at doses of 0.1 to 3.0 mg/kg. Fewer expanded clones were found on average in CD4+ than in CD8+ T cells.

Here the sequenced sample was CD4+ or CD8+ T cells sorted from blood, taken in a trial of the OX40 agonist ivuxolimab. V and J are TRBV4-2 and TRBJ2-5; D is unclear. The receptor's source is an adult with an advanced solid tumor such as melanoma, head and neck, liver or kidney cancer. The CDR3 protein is CASSLEETQYF. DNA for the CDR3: TGTGCCAGCAGCTTGGAAGAGACCCAGTACTTC.